The rows below give T cell receptor beta chains drawn from one sample of a study of cytomegalovirus exposure and HLA in healthy donors. Generated by immunoSEQ multiplex PCR, the TCRdb table keeps only in-frame clones and is missing some. Altogether more than 150,000 clones are present, about 90% being singletons, with the ten largest covering 0.2% to 0.3%. The sequenced sample consisted of PBMCs. The receptors come from a girl less than two years old in good health and CMV-seronegative. Both conserved end residues are part of each CDR3. D genes are given only for firm matches. Not all rows give a size; the values are once, few, many and, for expanded clones, a class.

clone_size	v_call	j_call	d_call	cdr3_aa	cdr3_nt
NA	TRBV27	TRBJ2-1	NA	CASRYSGTLDGEQFF	TGTGCCAGCCGATATAGCGGCACCTTAGATGGTGAGCAGTTCTTC
NA	TRBV7-9	TRBJ2-7	TRBD2	CSSSSGLAGGLTYYEQYF	TGTTCCAGCAGCTCCGGACTAGCGGGAGGGCTCACCTACTACGAGCAGTACTTC
NA	TRBV19	TRBJ2-3	NA	CASSIWGRAGTDTQYF	TGTGCCAGTAGTATCTGGGGCAGGGCTGGGACAGATACGCAGTATTTT
once	TRBV5-1	TRBJ1-5	TRBD1	CASSPGGQGNQPQHF	TGCGCCAGCAGCCCCGGGGGACAGGGCAATCAGCCCCAGCATTTT
NA	TRBV30	TRBJ2-2	TRBD2	CAWSTGLAGFRTGELFF	TGTGCCTGGTCGACGGGACTAGCGGGGTTTAGGACCGGGGAGCTGTTTTTT
NA	TRBV2	TRBJ1-2	NA	CASRSRGGDGYTF	TGTGCCAGCAGAAGCAGGGGAGGGGATGGCTACACCTTC
NA	TRBV7-9	TRBJ1-4	NA	CASSLFEGDEKLFF	TGTGCCAGCAGCTTGTTTGAGGGGGATGAAAAACTGTTTTTT
NA	TRBV18	TRBJ1-2	NA	CASSPGTNYGYTF	TGTGCCAGCTCACCCGGGACAAACTATGGCTACACCTTC
NA	TRBV5-1	TRBJ2-2	TRBD2	CASSRAGTSGPYTGELFF	TGCGCCAGCAGCAGGGCCGGGACTAGCGGACCTTACACCGGGGAGCTGTTTTTT
NA	TRBV10-3	TRBJ2-1	NA	CAISSFSRERGNEQFF	TGTGCCATCAGTTCATTTAGTCGGGAGAGGGGCAATGAGCAGTTCTTC
NA	TRBV7-8	TRBJ1-4	TRBD1	CASSSRTGGSEKLFF	TGTGCCAGCAGCTCCAGGACAGGGGGAAGCGAAAAACTGTTTTTT
NA	TRBV6-5	TRBJ2-5	TRBD2	CASRSSGGPRETQYF	TGTGCCAGCAGATCTAGCGGGGGCCCGCGGGAGACCCAGTACTTC